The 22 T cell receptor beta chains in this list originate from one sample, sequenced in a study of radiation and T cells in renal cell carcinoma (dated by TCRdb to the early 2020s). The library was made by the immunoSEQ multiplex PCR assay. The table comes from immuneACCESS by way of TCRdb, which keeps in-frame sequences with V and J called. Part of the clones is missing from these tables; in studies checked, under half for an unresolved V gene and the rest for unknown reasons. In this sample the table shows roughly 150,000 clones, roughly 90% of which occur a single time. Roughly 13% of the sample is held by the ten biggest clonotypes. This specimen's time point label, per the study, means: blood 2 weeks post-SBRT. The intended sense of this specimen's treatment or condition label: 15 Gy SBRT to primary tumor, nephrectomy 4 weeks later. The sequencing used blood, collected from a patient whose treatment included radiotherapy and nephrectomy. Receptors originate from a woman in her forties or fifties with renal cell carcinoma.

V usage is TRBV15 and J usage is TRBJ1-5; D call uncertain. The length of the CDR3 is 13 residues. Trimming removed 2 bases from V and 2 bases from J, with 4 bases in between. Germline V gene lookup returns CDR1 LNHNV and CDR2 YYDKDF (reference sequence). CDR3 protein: CATSRRGNQPQHF. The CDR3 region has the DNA TGTGCCACCAGCAGACGGGGCAATCAGCCCCAGCATTTT. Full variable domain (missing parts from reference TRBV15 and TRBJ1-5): DAMVIQNPRYQVTQFGKPVTLSCSQTLNHNVMYWYQQKSSQAPKLLFHYYDKDFNNEADTPDNFQSRRPNTSFCFLDIRSPGLGDTAMYLCATSRRGNQPQHFGDGTRLSIL.

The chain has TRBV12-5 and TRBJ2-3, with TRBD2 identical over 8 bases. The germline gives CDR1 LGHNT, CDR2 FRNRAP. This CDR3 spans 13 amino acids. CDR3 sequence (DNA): TGTGCAACCCAAGCGGGGGATCGGGATACGCAGTATTTT. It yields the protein CATQAGDRDTQYF.

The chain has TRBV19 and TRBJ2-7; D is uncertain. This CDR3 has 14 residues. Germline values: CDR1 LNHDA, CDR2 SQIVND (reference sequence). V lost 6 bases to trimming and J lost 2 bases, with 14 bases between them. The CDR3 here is CASSYTRPPYEQYF. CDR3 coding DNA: TGTGCCAGTAGCTACACCCGACCACCCTACGAGCAGTACTTC.

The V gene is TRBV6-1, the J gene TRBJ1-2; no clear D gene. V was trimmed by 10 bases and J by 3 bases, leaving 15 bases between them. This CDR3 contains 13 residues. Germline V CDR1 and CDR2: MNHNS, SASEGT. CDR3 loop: CATTLLEYYGYTF. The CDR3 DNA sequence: TGTGCCACGACCCTTCTCGAGTACTATGGCTACACCTTC.

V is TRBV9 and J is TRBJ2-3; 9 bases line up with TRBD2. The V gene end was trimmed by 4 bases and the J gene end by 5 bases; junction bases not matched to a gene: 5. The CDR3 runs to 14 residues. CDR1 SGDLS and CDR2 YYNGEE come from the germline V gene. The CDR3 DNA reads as TGTGCCAGCAGCCCCCGGACTAGCGTAGATACGCAGTATTTT. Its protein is CASSPRTSVDTQYF.

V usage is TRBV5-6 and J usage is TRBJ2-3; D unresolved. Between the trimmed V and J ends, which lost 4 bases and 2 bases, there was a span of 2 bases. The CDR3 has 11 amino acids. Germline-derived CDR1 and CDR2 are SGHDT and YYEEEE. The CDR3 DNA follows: TGTGCCAGCAGCGTCACAGATACGCAGTATTTT. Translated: CASSVTDTQYF. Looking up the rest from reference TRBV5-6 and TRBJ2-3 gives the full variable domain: DAGVTQSPTHLIKTRGQQVTLRCSPKSGHDTVSWYQQALGQGPQFIFQYYEEEERQRGNFPDRFSGHQFPNYSSELNVNALLLGDSALYLCASSVTDTQYFGPGTRLTVL.

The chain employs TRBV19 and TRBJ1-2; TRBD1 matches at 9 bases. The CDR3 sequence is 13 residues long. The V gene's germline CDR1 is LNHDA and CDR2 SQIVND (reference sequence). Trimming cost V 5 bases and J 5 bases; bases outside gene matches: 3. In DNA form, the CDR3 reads TGTGCCAGTAGTGCCGGGACAGGGTATGGCTACACCTTC. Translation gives CASSAGTGYGYTF. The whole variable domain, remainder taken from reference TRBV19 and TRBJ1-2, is DGGITQSPKYLFRKEGQNVTLSCEQNLNHDAMYWYRQDPGQGLRLIYYSQIVNDFQKGDIAEGYSVSREKKESFPLTVTSAQKNPTAFYLCASSAGTGYGYTFGSGTRLTVV.

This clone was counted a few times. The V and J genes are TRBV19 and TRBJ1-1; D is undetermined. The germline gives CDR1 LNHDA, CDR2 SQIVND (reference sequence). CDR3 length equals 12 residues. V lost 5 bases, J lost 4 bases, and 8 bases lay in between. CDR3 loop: CASSYGFTEAFF. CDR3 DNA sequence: TGTGCCAGTAGTTACGGATTCACTGAAGCTTTCTTT.

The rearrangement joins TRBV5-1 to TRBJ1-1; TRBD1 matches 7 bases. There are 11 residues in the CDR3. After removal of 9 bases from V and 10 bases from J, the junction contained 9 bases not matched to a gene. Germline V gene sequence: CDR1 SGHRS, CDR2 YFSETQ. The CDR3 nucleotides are TGCGCCACCCCTGACAGGGCGGGAGCTTTCTTT. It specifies CATPDRAGAFF. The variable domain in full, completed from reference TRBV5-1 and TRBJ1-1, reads KAGVTQTPRYLIKTRGQQVTLSCSPISGHRSVSWYQQTPGQGLQFLFEYFSETQRNKGNFPGRFSGRQFSNSRSEMNVSTLELGDSALYLCATPDRAGAFFGQGTRLTVV.

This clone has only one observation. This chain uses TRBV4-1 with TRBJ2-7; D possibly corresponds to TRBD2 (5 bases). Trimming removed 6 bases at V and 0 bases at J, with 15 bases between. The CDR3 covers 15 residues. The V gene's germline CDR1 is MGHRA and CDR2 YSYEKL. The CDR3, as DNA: TGCGCCAGCAGACTCACCCAAGGGAGCTCCTACGAGCAGTACTTC. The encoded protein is CASRLTQGSSYEQYF.

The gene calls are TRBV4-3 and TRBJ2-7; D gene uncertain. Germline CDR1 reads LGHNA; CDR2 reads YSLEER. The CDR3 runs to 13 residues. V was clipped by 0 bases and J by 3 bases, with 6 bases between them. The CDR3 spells CASSQDKGYEQYF. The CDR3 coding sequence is TGCGCCAGCAGCCAAGATAAAGGCTACGAGCAGTACTTC.

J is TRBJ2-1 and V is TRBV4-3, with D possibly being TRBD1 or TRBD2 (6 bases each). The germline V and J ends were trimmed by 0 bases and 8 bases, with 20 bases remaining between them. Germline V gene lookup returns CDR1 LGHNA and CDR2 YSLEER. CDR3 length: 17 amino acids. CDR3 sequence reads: CASSQDLGGTLGDEQFF. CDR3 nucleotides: TGCGCCAGCAGCCAAGATTTAGGGGGGACCTTGGGGGATGAGCAGTTCTTC.

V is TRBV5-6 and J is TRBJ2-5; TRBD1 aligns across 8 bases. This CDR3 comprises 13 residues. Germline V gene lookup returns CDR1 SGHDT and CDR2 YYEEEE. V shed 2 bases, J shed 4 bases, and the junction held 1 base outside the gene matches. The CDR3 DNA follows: TGTGCCAGCAGCTTTACAGGGGGAGAGACCCAGTACTTC. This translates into CASSFTGGETQYF. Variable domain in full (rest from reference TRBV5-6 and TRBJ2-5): DAGVTQSPTHLIKTRGQQVTLRCSPKSGHDTVSWYQQALGQGPQFIFQYYEEEERQRGNFPDRFSGHQFPNYSSELNVNALLLGDSALYLCASSFTGGETQYFGPGTRLLVL.

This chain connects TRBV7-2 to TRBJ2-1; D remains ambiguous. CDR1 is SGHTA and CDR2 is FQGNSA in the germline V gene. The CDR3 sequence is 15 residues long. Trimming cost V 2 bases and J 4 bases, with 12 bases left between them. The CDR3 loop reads CASSLQVSNYNEQFF. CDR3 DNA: TGTGCCAGCAGCTTACAGGTTAGTAATTACAATGAGCAGTTCTTC.

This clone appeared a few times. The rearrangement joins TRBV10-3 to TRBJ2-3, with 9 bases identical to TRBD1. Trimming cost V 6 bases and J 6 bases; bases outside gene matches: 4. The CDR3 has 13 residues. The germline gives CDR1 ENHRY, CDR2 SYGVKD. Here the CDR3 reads CAISPGQGDTQYF. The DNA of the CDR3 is TGTGCCATCAGCCCGGGACAGGGTGATACGCAGTATTTT.

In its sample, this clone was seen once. CDR3 region: CASSQPGRNTGELFF. DNA for the CDR3: TGCGCCAGCAGCCAGCCGGGACGGAACACCGGGGAGCTGTTTTTT. The V and J genes are TRBV4-1 and TRBJ2-2; the D call may be TRBD1 or TRBD2 (5 bases each). Germline V gene data show CDR1 as MGHRA and CDR2 as YSYEKL. The CDR3 is 15 residues long. With 3 bases removed from V and 1 base from J, the gap between germline ends came to 9 bases.

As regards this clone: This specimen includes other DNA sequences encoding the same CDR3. CDR3 residues: CASSSNTEAFF. As DNA, the CDR3 is TGCGCCAGCAGCTCTAACACTGAAGCTTTCTTT. V and J are TRBV5-1 and TRBJ1-1; D is unresolved. The CDR3 loop spans 11 amino acids. CDR1 is SGHRS and CDR2 is YFSETQ in the germline V gene. V was clipped by 3 bases and J by 2 bases, with 2 bases between them.

DNA for the CDR3: TGTGCCAGCAGTTCGGAGCGCGGGGGGGCGACAGATACGCAGTATTTT. Translation gives CASSSERGGATDTQYF. This chain links TRBV6-5 with TRBJ2-3, with 9 bases fitting TRBD2. V was pared by 4 bases and J by 3 bases, with 8 bases of the junction left unmatched. The CDR3 is made up of 16 amino acids. Per germline, CDR1 MNHEY and CDR2 SVGAGI.

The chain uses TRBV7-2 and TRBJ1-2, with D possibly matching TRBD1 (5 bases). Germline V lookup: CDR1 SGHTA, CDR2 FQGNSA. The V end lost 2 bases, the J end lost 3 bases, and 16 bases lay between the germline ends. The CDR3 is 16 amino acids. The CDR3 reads CASSLKQERFYYGYTF. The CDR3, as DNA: TGTGCCAGCAGCTTAAAACAGGAAAGGTTTTACTATGGCTACACCTTC.

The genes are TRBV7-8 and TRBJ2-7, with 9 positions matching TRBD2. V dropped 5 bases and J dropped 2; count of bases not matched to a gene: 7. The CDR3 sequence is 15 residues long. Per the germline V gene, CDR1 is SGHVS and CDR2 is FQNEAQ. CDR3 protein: CASSPLAGATYEQYF. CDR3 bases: TGTGCCAGCAGCCCATTAGCGGGAGCTACCTACGAGCAGTACTTC.

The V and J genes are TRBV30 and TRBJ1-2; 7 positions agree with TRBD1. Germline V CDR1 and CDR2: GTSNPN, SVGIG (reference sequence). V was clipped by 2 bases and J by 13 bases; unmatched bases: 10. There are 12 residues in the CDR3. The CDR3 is CAWSLGTVGITF. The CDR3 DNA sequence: TGTGCCTGGAGTTTGGGGACAGTGGGAATCACCTTC.

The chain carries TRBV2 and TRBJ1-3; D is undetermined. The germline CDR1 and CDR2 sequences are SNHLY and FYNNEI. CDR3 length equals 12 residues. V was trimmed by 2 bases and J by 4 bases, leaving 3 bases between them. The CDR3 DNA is TGTGCCAGCAGTGAACGGGGAAACACCATATATTTT. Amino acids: CASSERGNTIYF.